The rows below give T cell receptor beta chains drawn from one sample of a study of human T cells and chemical hapten exposure. TCRdb redid the calling of the RACE reads with MiXCR, one entry per CDR3 protein. The repertoire has approximately 120,000 distinct CDR3 sequences, less than 10% of them found once; the top ten carry approximately 2.8%. Sequenced material: whole blood, taken in connection with sensitization to the hapten diphenylcyclopropenone (DPC). The receptors shown here come from a woman aged 40 to 50 with alopecia areata. Some clones in this sample may be carry-over from other donors' samples. Each CDR3 is given with its conserved first and last residue. Each record gives: J gene, clone size, V gene, D gene, CDR3 DNA, CDR3 protein. D genes are given only for firm matches. Rows give clone size only sometimes, using once, few, many, or a class for an expanded clone.

J: TRBJ2-5; size: few; V: TRBV28; D: NA; DNA: TGTGCCAGCAGTCCCTCCTCATACCTTGGGTCCATCCAAGAGACCCAGTACTTC; CDR3: CASSPSSYLGSIQETQYF
J: TRBJ2-5; size: few; V: TRBV3-1; D: TRBD2; DNA: TGTGCCAGCAGCCAAGGAGTACTAGCGATCGAGGGAGAGACCCAGTACTTC; CDR3: CASSQGVLAIEGETQYF
J: TRBJ1-5; size: many; V: TRBV9; D: NA; DNA: TGTGCCAGCAGCCTCGGCAATCAGCCCCAGCATTTT; CDR3: CASSLGNQPQHF
J: TRBJ2-2; size: NA; V: TRBV24-1; D: TRBD1; DNA: TGTGCCACCAGTGATTCTCGGACAGGGGGCAACGGGGAGCTGTTTTTT; CDR3: CATSDSRTGGNGELFF
J: TRBJ2-3; size: few; V: TRBV29-1; D: NA; DNA: TGCAGCGCCTGTAGGATCACAGATACGCAGTATTTT; CDR3: CSACRITDTQYF
J: TRBJ1-5; size: NA; V: TRBV6-2/TRBV6-3; D: TRBD1; DNA: TGTGCCAGCAGATTGGACAGGGGGAATCAGCCCCAGCATTTT; CDR3: CASRLDRGNQPQHF
J: TRBJ2-3; size: many; V: TRBV7-3; D: NA; DNA: TGTGCCAGCAGCTTAGTTTTGCGGGATACGCAGTATTTT; CDR3: CASSLVLRDTQYF
J: TRBJ2-5; size: NA; V: TRBV7-2; D: NA; DNA: TGTGCCAGCAGACCCCGGATGCAAGAGACCCAGTACTTC; CDR3: CASRPRMQETQYF
J: TRBJ1-5; size: NA; V: TRBV18; D: TRBD1; DNA: TGTGCCAGCTCACCCCCGGGGGCCGGGACAGGAAATCAGCCCCAGCATTTT; CDR3: CASSPPGAGTGNQPQHF
J: TRBJ2-7; size: many; V: TRBV29-1; D: NA; DNA: TGCAGCGTAATGGGGGAAGTAGGGAACTCCTACGAGCAGTACTTC; CDR3: CSVMGEVGNSYEQYF
J: TRBJ2-5; size: NA; V: TRBV5-1; D: NA; DNA: TGCGCCAGCAGCGGCAATGGAGAGACCCAGTACTTC; CDR3: CASSGNGETQYF
J: TRBJ2-3; size: NA; V: TRBV11-2; D: NA; DNA: TGTGCCAGCGGCTTAGACCCGGAGGTGAGCACAGATACGCAGTATTTT; CDR3: CASGLDPEVSTDTQYF
J: TRBJ2-2; size: many; V: TRBV6-2/TRBV6-3; D: NA; DNA: TGTGCCAGCAGATCGGAGACACGGGAGCTGTTTTTT; CDR3: CASRSETRELFF
J: TRBJ1-2; size: many; V: TRBV2; D: TRBD1; DNA: TGTGCCAGCACCGAGGACAGGACCTACTATGGCTACACCTTC; CDR3: CASTEDRTYYGYTF
J: TRBJ2-7; size: NA; V: TRBV7-9; D: TRBD1; DNA: TGTGCCAGCAGCTTAACAGGGGATTCCTTCTACGAGCAGTACTTC; CDR3: CASSLTGDSFYEQYF
J: TRBJ1-6; size: many; V: TRBV6-5; D: NA; DNA: TGTGCCAGCAGTTACGGGCGGGGAGAAGGGTCACCCCTCCACTTT; CDR3: CASSYGRGEGSPLHF
J: TRBJ1-2; size: few; V: TRBV10-3; D: TRBD1; DNA: TGTGCCATCAGTCCACCAGGGGGAGGCTCTGGCTACACCTTC; CDR3: CAISPPGGGSGYTF
J: TRBJ2-7; size: many; V: TRBV7-3; D: NA; DNA: TGTGCCAGCAGCCCCCGTGGGGGAGGAAGCGAGCAGTACTTC; CDR3: CASSPRGGGSEQYF
J: TRBJ1-5; size: NA; V: TRBV7-2; D: NA; DNA: TGTGCCAGCAGCCCCGCAGGGAGTAGTCAGCCCCAGCATTTT; CDR3: CASSPAGSSQPQHF
J: TRBJ2-7; size: many; V: TRBV28; D: TRBD1; DNA: TGTGCCAGCAGTCCACAATCGACAGGGTACGAGCAGTACTTC; CDR3: CASSPQSTGYEQYF
J: TRBJ1-5; size: few; V: TRBV19; D: NA; DNA: TGTGCCAGTAGTACGGACCGTGTAGGGAATCAGCCCCAGCATTTT; CDR3: CASSTDRVGNQPQHF
J: TRBJ2-3; size: NA; V: TRBV7-2; D: NA; DNA: TGTGCCAGCAGCTTAAGACCTCAAGTCTCGGCAGATACGCAGTATTTT; CDR3: CASSLRPQVSADTQYF
J: TRBJ2-5; size: few; V: TRBV12-3/TRBV12-4; D: NA; DNA: TGTGCCAGCAGTTTCTCTTTTCAAGAGACCCAGTACTTC; CDR3: CASSFSFQETQYF
J: TRBJ2-2; size: NA; V: TRBV5-4; D: TRBD2; DNA: TGTGCCAGCAGCTTCGGGGGGGCCGGAACCGGGGAGCTGTTTTTT; CDR3: CASSFGGAGTGELFF
J: TRBJ2-2; size: NA; V: TRBV12-3/TRBV12-4; D: NA; DNA: TGTGCCAGCACTTTACACGGGAGCCCGAACACCGGGGAGCTGTTTTTT; CDR3: CASTLHGSPNTGELFF
J: TRBJ2-7; size: many; V: TRBV5-1; D: NA; DNA: TGCGCCAGCAGCTTGGGGGGTGTGGACGAGCAGTACTTC; CDR3: CASSLGGVDEQYF
J: TRBJ1-5; size: many; V: TRBV29-1; D: TRBD1; DNA: TGCAGCGTCAGATCAGGGGGGAACAATCAGCCCCAGCATTTT; CDR3: CSVRSGGNNQPQHF
J: TRBJ1-2; size: few; V: TRBV2; D: NA; DNA: TGTGCCAGCAGGAAAGGGGCCGGCGTGGGTAACTATGGCTACACCTTC; CDR3: CASRKGAGVGNYGYTF
J: TRBJ1-1; size: NA; V: TRBV28; D: NA; DNA: TGTGCCAGCAGGGACATCTTGAACACTGAAGCTTTCTTT; CDR3: CASRDILNTEAFF
J: TRBJ1-1; size: many; V: TRBV6-6; D: TRBD1; DNA: TGTGCCAGCAGTTTGGCGCAGGGGGTGGCTGAAGCTTTCTTT; CDR3: CASSLAQGVAEAFF
J: TRBJ2-6; size: many; V: TRBV11-2; D: TRBD1; DNA: TGTGCCAGCAGCCCCCGGGACAGCCTGATCTCTGGGGCCAACGTCCTGACTTTC; CDR3: CASSPRDSLISGANVLTF
J: TRBJ2-7; size: few; V: TRBV4-3; D: NA; DNA: TGCGCCAGCAGCCCTGGGGACGGCCGAGGGGGTGGACAGTACTTC; CDR3: CASSPGDGRGGGQYF
J: TRBJ2-6; size: many; V: TRBV20-1; D: NA; DNA: TGCAGTGCAAGCCCTGGGGCTTCTGGGGCCAACGTCCTGACTTTC; CDR3: CSASPGASGANVLTF
J: TRBJ1-2; size: NA; V: TRBV7-2; D: TRBD1; DNA: TGTGCCAGCAGCTTTGGGACAGGGAGGTTTGGTTATGGCTACACCTTC; CDR3: CASSFGTGRFGYGYTF
J: TRBJ2-1; size: many; V: TRBV7-9; D: NA; DNA: TGTGCCAGCAGCGTACCAAAGGGGGATGCCAATGAGCAGTTCTTC; CDR3: CASSVPKGDANEQFF
J: TRBJ2-5; size: many; V: TRBV5-1; D: NA; DNA: TGCGCCAGCAGCTTGGGGGACCTGACAGCTCAAGAGACCCAGTACTTC; CDR3: CASSLGDLTAQETQYF
J: TRBJ2-3; size: NA; V: TRBV19; D: NA; DNA: TGTGCCAGTAGGGACAGAACCACAGATACGCAGTATTTT; CDR3: CASRDRTTDTQYF
J: TRBJ2-7; size: many; V: TRBV28; D: NA; DNA: TGTGCCAGCTTCGGATGGGGTCTCGCCTACGAGCAGTACTTC; CDR3: CASFGWGLAYEQYF
J: TRBJ2-4; size: NA; V: TRBV13; D: NA; DNA: TGTGCCAGCAGCGGGGGGACCAAAAACATTCAGTACTTC; CDR3: CASSGGTKNIQYF
J: TRBJ2-7; size: NA; V: TRBV6-2/TRBV6-3; D: TRBD1; DNA: TGTGCCAGCAGTGAGACAGGGGGTTGGCGGGAGCAGTACTTC; CDR3: CASSETGGWREQYF
J: TRBJ2-1; size: few; V: TRBV6-2/TRBV6-3; D: NA; DNA: TGTGCCTCTGCTTTACGTGGGGGTGAGCTAGAGTTCTTC; CDR3: CASALRGGELEFF
J: TRBJ1-5; size: NA; V: TRBV6-2/TRBV6-3; D: TRBD1; DNA: TGTGCCAGCAGTTACGGCGGGACAGGGGAAAGTAGGCCCCAGCATTTT; CDR3: CASSYGGTGESRPQHF
J: TRBJ1-5; size: many; V: TRBV24-1; D: NA; DNA: TGTGCCACCAGTGAGGGCCATAGCAATCAGCCCCAGCATTTT; CDR3: CATSEGHSNQPQHF
J: TRBJ2-5; size: many; V: TRBV5-1; D: NA; DNA: TGCGCCAGCAGCCCGGGGGAACAAGAGACCCAGTACTTC; CDR3: CASSPGEQETQYF
J: TRBJ1-2; size: few; V: TRBV30; D: TRBD1; DNA: TGTGCCTGGGGGACAGGTCTTAACTATGGCTACACCTTC; CDR3: CAWGTGLNYGYTF
J: TRBJ2-1; size: many; V: TRBV5-4; D: NA; DNA: TGTGCCAGCAGCTATGGGGAGAGATACAATGAGCAGTTCTTC; CDR3: CASSYGERYNEQFF
J: TRBJ1-5; size: few; V: TRBV6-2/TRBV6-3; D: NA; DNA: TGTGCCAGCACTGGACACAATCAGCCCCAGCATTTT; CDR3: CASTGHNQPQHF
J: TRBJ2-1; size: few; V: TRBV15; D: TRBD1; DNA: TGTGCCACCAGCAGGTCCGGGACAGGGTATCGAAATGAGCAGTTCTTC; CDR3: CATSRSGTGYRNEQFF
J: TRBJ1-6; size: NA; V: TRBV5-1; D: TRBD1; DNA: TGCGCCAGCAGCTTGGACAGGGGGAGTAATTCACCCCTCCACTTT; CDR3: CASSLDRGSNSPLHF
J: TRBJ2-6; size: few; V: TRBV7-6; D: NA; DNA: TGTGCCAGCAGCCCTGGGGCCAACGTCCTGACTTTC; CDR3: CASSPGANVLTF
J: TRBJ1-1; size: few; V: TRBV30; D: NA; DNA: TGTGCCTGCTCCCCCGGGACGAACAGGGCCTCTGAAGCTTTCTTT; CDR3: CACSPGTNRASEAFF
J: TRBJ2-2; size: few; V: TRBV5-1; D: NA; DNA: TGCGCCAGCAGCTTGGACAGCGCGAACACCGGGGAGCTGTTTTTT; CDR3: CASSLDSANTGELFF
J: TRBJ2-6; size: many; V: TRBV6-5; D: NA; DNA: TGTGCCAGCAGTTTTTCCTCTGGGGCCAACGTCCTGACTTTC; CDR3: CASSFSSGANVLTF
J: TRBJ2-7; size: many; V: TRBV4-1; D: NA; DNA: TGCGCCAGCAGCCAAGGACGGTTTGGGTACGAGCAGTACTTC; CDR3: CASSQGRFGYEQYF
J: TRBJ2-7; size: few; V: TRBV3-1; D: TRBD2; DNA: TGTGCCAGCAGCCAGCCGGGGACTAGCATAACCTACGAGCAGTACTTC; CDR3: CASSQPGTSITYEQYF